The rows below give T cell receptor beta chains drawn from one sample of a study of blood T cells in healthy people across ages. TCRdb re-called the 5' RACE reads with MiXCR, one entry per CDR3 protein. Here the sample spans approximately 800,000 distinct CDR3 sequences, roughly 25% being singletons. The same specimen was also included in a second study, on T cells of mothers and their children.

The sequenced material came from blood. Every receptor here comes from a boy younger than 18 in good health. CDR3s include the opening cysteine and the closing phenylalanine or tryptophan. A D gene is named only where the DNA matches it firmly. The size entry is marked missing in some rows and otherwise reads once, few, many or a size class.

j_call d_call clone_size v_call cdr3_aa cdr3_nt
TRBJ1-3 NA NA TRBV12-3/TRBV12-4 CASSFGLWGFTSGYTIYF TGTGCCAGCAGTTTCGGGTTGTGGGGGTTTACTTCTGGCTACACCATATATTTT
TRBJ2-1 NA many TRBV5-1 CASSPGPYNEQFF TGTGCCAGCTCACCAGGCCCGTACAATGAGCAGTTCTTC
TRBJ2-7 TRBD1 NA TRBV7-8 CASSSPNGQGYEQYF TGTGCCAGCAGCTCCCCGAACGGACAGGGATACGAGCAGTACTTC
TRBJ2-1 TRBD2 NA TRBV9 CASSGSGGYNEQFF TGTGCCAGCAGCGGTAGCGGGGGATACAATGAGCAGTTCTTC
TRBJ2-1 NA few TRBV20-1 CSAPSRDEQFF TGCAGTGCCCCGTCCCGGGATGAGCAGTTCTTC
TRBJ1-2 NA few TRBV7-9 CASSWFYREGYGYTF TGTGCCAGCAGCTGGTTCTACAGGGAAGGATATGGCTACACCTTC
TRBJ2-7 TRBD1 few TRBV10-3 CAIGDRNYEQYF TGTGCCATCGGGGACAGAAACTACGAGCAGTACTTC
TRBJ1-1 TRBD1 NA TRBV20-1 CSALSGTGGTEAFF TGCAGTGCCCTTTCCGGGACAGGGGGCACTGAAGCTTTCTTT
TRBJ2-2 TRBD2 NA TRBV6-1 CASSAPYGSGGANTGELFF TGTGCCAGCAGTGCCCCGTACGGGAGCGGGGGGGCGAACACCGGGGAGCTGTTTTTT
TRBJ2-7 TRBD1 NA TRBV6-5 CASREAGGKYEQYF TGTGCCAGCAGGGAGGCAGGGGGCAAGTACGAGCAGTACTTC
TRBJ2-5 TRBD1 NA TRBV29-1 CSADGDRWQTQYF TGCAGCGCTGATGGGGACAGGTGGCAGACCCAGTACTTC
TRBJ2-7 NA NA TRBV30 CAWSMGAYYEQYF TGTGCCTGGAGCATGGGGGCTTACTACGAGCAGTACTTC
TRBJ2-5 TRBD2 few TRBV9 CASTAGAGLQETQYF TGTGCCAGCACCGCGGGAGCGGGGCTCCAAGAGACCCAGTACTTC
TRBJ2-3 TRBD2 few TRBV4-2 CTSSLGQAGAPTSGGGTDTQYF TGTACCAGCAGCCTCGGACAGGCAGGCGCCCCGACTAGCGGGGGGGGCACAGATACGCAGTATTTT
TRBJ2-1 NA few TRBV12-3/TRBV12-4 CASSLRGGFYNEQFF TGTGCCAGCAGCCTCAGAGGGGGTTTCTACAATGAGCAGTTCTTC
TRBJ1-2 NA few TRBV5-1 CASSLVPGDYGYTF TGCGCCAGCAGCTTGGTTCCGGGAGACTATGGCTACACCTTC
TRBJ1-4 NA few TRBV15 CATSRGRKGTEKLFF TGTGCCACCAGCAGAGGGAGAAAGGGAACGGAAAAACTGTTTTTT
TRBJ2-2 NA once TRBV6-1 CASRLYWFTGELFF TGTGCCAGCAGATTATATTGGTTTACCGGGGAGCTGTTTTTT
TRBJ2-1 NA NA TRBV24-1 CATSDQITGSSYNEQFF TGTGCCACCAGTGATCAGATCACGGGCAGCTCCTACAATGAGCAGTTCTTC
TRBJ2-1 NA NA TRBV5-1 CASSLAGPTYANEQFF TGCGCCAGCAGCTTGGCGGGCCCCACCTATGCCAATGAGCAGTTCTTC
TRBJ2-3 NA few TRBV5-1 CASSFVTSRGGTDTQYF TGCGCCAGCAGCTTCGTGACTAGTAGGGGGGGCACAGATACGCAGTATTTT
TRBJ2-5 TRBD2 NA TRBV2 CASSEDGGAGDGTQYF TGTGCCAGCAGTGAAGACGGAGGAGCGGGGGATGGGACCCAGTACTTC
TRBJ2-5 NA many TRBV10-3 CAISSSGPETQYF TGTGCCATCAGTTCCTCAGGGCCAGAGACCCAGTACTTC
TRBJ1-1 NA few TRBV29-1 CSVDRLMNTEAFF TGCAGCGTTGATCGTCTAATGAACACTGAGGCTTTCTTT
TRBJ1-1 NA NA TRBV29-1 CSVDIVGQGTEAFF TGCAGCGTTGATATCGTGGGTCAGGGCACTGAAGCTTTCTTT
TRBJ1-4 TRBD1 NA TRBV7-2 CASSLSGQLNEKLFF TGTGCCAGCAGCCTATCGGGACAGCTTAATGAAAAACTGTTTTTT
TRBJ1-1 TRBD1 NA TRBV3-1 CASSLYTGEGEAFF TGTGCCAGCAGCCTATATACAGGGGAAGGTGAAGCTTTCTTT
TRBJ2-5 NA NA TRBV12-5 CASGLWTAEETQYF TGTGCTAGTGGTTTGTGGACAGCAGAAGAGACCCAGTACTTC
TRBJ1-2 TRBD1 NA TRBV4-2 CASSQERQQGGYTF TGTGCCAGCAGCCAAGAACGTCAACAGGGGGGCTACACCTTC
TRBJ1-1 NA few TRBV20-1 CSARDLGHPQTHTEAFF TGCAGTGCTAGAGATCTCGGACATCCCCAGACGCACACTGAAGCTTTCTTT
TRBJ2-6 NA NA TRBV20-1 CSARPRSSGTNVLTF TGCAGTGCTAGACCCCGGAGCTCTGGGACCAACGTCCTGACTTTC
TRBJ2-5 NA NA TRBV9 CASSVDGSGVQETQYF TGTGCCAGCAGCGTAGATGGTAGCGGTGTCCAAGAGACCCAGTACTTC
TRBJ2-5 TRBD2 NA TRBV10-3 CAISRRTSGFGETQYF TGTGCCATCAGTAGGAGGACTAGCGGGTTCGGAGAGACCCAGTACTTC
TRBJ1-2 TRBD1 NA TRBV3-1 CASSPTGGLGGYTF TGTGCCAGCAGCCCGACAGGGGGCCTTGGTGGCTACACCTTC
TRBJ1-4 NA NA TRBV3-1 CASSQGQLNEKLFF TGTGCCAGCAGCCAAGGACAGCTAAATGAAAAACTGTTTTTT
TRBJ2-1 NA NA TRBV2 CASSEQGRIVYNEQFF TGTGCCAGCAGTGAACAGGGGCGGATTGTATACAATGAGCAGTTCTTC
TRBJ1-5 TRBD1 NA TRBV28 CASSFMPKSRTGVSNQPQHF TGTGCCAGCAGTTTTATGCCCAAGTCTAGGACAGGGGTCTCCAATCAGCCCCAGCATTTT
TRBJ2-1 TRBD1 NA TRBV28 CASSRRTGRNEQFF TGTGCCAGCAGCCGTCGGACAGGGCGGAATGAGCAGTTCTTC
TRBJ2-3 TRBD1 NA TRBV6-5 CASSFTGGRNTQYF TGTGCCAGCAGTTTTACAGGGGGCCGGAATACGCAGTATTTT
TRBJ2-1 NA few TRBV5-6 CASSFSPSSYNEQFF TGTGCCAGCAGCTTTTCGCCATCCTCCTACAATGAGCAGTTCTTC
TRBJ2-1 NA NA TRBV29-1 CSVCGTSTNEQFF TGCAGCGTTTGTGGGACAAGCACGAACGAGCAGTTCTTC
TRBJ2-7 TRBD2 NA TRBV5-1 CASSPGTSGDPSYEQYF TGCGCCAGCAGCCCGGGGACTAGCGGGGACCCCTCCTACGAGCAGTACTTC
TRBJ2-7 NA NA TRBV2 CASRMEGGPSSSYEQYF TGTGCCAGCAGGATGGAGGGGGGGCCTTCGAGCTCCTACGAGCAGTACTTC
TRBJ2-5 NA NA TRBV12-3/TRBV12-4 CAGRAGGKETQYF TGTGCCGGCAGAGCAGGGGGGAAAGAGACCCAGTACTTC
TRBJ2-4 NA few TRBV20-1 CSARGGIQNIQYF TGCAGTGCTAGAGGGGGGATCCAAAACATTCAGTACTTC
TRBJ2-1 TRBD2 few TRBV2 CASSEGLAFYNEQFF TGTGCCAGCAGTGAAGGACTAGCCTTTTACAATGAGCAGTTCTTC
TRBJ1-2 TRBD1 NA TRBV5-1 CASSSEMVQGAAGYTF TGCGCCAGCAGCTCGGAAATGGTGCAGGGGGCGGCTGGCTACACCTTC
TRBJ1-6 NA NA TRBV5-5 CASNLVGGPYSPLHF TGTGCCAGCAACTTGGTAGGGGGGCCCTATTCACCCCTCCACTTT
TRBJ2-3 NA few TRBV5-1 CASSGVLGPDTQYF TGCGCCAGCAGCGGGGTCCTCGGCCCAGATACGCAGTATTTT
TRBJ2-3 NA NA TRBV20-1 CSARDEGGRKDTQYF TGCAGTGCTAGAGATGAGGGGGGGCGAAAAGATACGCAGTACTTT